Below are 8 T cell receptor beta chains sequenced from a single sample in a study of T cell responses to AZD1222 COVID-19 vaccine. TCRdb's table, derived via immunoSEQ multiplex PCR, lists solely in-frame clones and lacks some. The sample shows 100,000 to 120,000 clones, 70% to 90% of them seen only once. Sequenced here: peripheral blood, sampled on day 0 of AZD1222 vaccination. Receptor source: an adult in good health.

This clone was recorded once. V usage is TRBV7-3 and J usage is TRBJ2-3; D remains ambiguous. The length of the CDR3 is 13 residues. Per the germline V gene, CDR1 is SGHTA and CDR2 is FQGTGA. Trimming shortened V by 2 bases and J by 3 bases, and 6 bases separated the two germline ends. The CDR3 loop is CASSLSPTDTQYF. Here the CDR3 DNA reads TGTGCCAGCAGCTTATCCCCAACAGATACGCAGTATTTT.

CDR3 in DNA: TGTGCCAGCAGCTTAGGACAGTATTCACCCCTCCACTTT. It is translated as CASSLGQYSPLHF. The chain joins TRBV7-8 to TRBJ1-6, with D possibly matching TRBD1 (5 bases). The V and J ends lost 1 base and 8 bases respectively, with 6 bases between them. The CDR3 spans 13 residues. The germline V gene encodes CDR1 SGHVS and CDR2 FQNEAQ.

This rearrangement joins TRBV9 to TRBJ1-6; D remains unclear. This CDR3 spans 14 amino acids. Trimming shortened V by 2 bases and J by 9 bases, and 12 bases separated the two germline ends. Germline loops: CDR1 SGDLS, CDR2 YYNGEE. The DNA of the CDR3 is TGTGCCAGCAGCGTCTTTGGCTCGAGTTCACCCCTCCACTTT. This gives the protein CASSVFGSSSPLHF.

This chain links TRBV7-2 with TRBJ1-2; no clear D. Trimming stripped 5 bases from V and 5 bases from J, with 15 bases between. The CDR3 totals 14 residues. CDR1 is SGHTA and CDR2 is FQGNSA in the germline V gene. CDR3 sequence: CASSRIGSAYGYTF. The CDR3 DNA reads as TGTGCCAGCAGCCGCATCGGGAGTGCGTATGGCTACACCTTC.

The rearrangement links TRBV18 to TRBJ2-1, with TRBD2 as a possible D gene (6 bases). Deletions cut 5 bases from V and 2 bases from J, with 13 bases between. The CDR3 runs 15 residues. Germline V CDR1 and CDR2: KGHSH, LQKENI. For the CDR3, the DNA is TGTGCCAGCTCAAAGACTAGTGACCCCTACAATGAGCAGTTCTTC. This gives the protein CASSKTSDPYNEQFF.

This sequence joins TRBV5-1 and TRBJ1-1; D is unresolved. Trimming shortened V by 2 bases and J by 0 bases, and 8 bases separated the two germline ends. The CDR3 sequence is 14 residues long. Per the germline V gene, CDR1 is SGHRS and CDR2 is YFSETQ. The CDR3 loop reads CASSLIEMNTEAFF. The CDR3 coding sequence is TGCGCCAGCAGCTTAATAGAAATGAACACTGAAGCTTTCTTT.

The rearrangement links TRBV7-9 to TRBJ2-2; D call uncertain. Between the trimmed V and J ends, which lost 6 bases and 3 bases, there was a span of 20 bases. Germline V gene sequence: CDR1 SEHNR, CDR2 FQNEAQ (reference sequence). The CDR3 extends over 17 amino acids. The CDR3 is CASRKESSGFYTGELFF. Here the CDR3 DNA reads TGTGCCAGCAGAAAAGAATCTTCCGGGTTCTACACCGGGGAGCTGTTTTTT. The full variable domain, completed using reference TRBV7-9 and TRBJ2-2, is DTGVSQNPRHKITKRGQNVTFRCDPISEHNRLYWYRQTLGQGPEFLTYFQNEAQLEKSRLLSDRFSAERPKGSFSTLEIQRTEQGDSAMYLCASRKESSGFYTGELFFGEGSRLTVL.

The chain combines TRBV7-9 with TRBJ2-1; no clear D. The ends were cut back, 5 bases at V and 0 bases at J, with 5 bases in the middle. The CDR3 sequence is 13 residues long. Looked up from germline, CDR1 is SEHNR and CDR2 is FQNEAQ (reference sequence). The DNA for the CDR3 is TGTGCCAGCAGCCCGAGCTCCTACAATGAGCAGTTCTTC. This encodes CASSPSSYNEQFF.